Given below is one TCR beta chain in context. Its antigen remains unknown. These data originate in a study of cytomegalovirus exposure and HLA in healthy donors. Study results and caveats: Researchers catalogued approximately 170 TCR beta chains as cytomegalovirus-associated. The authors later found HLA-associated TCR beta chains more clonally expanded than equally common others.

Germline CDR1 is SGHRS and CDR2 is YFSETQ. With V trimmed by 4 bases and J by 4 bases, 7 bases remained unmatched. The CDR3 extends over 16 amino acids. Donors likely had unrecorded immune exposures despite being nominally healthy when sampled. PCR primers comprised 60 Vbeta and 13 Jbeta primers. TCRdb's copy holds only in-frame clones and misses some; the assay was immunoSEQ multiplex PCR. The listing records 50,000 or so clones. The chain uses TRBV5-1 and TRBJ1-6, with 8 bases that match TRBD1. The TCR comes from a middle-aged woman in good health and CMV-seronegative. The sample taken for sequencing was PBMCs. In DNA form, the CDR3 reads TGCGCCAGCAGCGTGACAGGGGACTTTTATAATTCACCCCTCCACTTT. Encoded protein: CASSVTGDFYNSPLHF.